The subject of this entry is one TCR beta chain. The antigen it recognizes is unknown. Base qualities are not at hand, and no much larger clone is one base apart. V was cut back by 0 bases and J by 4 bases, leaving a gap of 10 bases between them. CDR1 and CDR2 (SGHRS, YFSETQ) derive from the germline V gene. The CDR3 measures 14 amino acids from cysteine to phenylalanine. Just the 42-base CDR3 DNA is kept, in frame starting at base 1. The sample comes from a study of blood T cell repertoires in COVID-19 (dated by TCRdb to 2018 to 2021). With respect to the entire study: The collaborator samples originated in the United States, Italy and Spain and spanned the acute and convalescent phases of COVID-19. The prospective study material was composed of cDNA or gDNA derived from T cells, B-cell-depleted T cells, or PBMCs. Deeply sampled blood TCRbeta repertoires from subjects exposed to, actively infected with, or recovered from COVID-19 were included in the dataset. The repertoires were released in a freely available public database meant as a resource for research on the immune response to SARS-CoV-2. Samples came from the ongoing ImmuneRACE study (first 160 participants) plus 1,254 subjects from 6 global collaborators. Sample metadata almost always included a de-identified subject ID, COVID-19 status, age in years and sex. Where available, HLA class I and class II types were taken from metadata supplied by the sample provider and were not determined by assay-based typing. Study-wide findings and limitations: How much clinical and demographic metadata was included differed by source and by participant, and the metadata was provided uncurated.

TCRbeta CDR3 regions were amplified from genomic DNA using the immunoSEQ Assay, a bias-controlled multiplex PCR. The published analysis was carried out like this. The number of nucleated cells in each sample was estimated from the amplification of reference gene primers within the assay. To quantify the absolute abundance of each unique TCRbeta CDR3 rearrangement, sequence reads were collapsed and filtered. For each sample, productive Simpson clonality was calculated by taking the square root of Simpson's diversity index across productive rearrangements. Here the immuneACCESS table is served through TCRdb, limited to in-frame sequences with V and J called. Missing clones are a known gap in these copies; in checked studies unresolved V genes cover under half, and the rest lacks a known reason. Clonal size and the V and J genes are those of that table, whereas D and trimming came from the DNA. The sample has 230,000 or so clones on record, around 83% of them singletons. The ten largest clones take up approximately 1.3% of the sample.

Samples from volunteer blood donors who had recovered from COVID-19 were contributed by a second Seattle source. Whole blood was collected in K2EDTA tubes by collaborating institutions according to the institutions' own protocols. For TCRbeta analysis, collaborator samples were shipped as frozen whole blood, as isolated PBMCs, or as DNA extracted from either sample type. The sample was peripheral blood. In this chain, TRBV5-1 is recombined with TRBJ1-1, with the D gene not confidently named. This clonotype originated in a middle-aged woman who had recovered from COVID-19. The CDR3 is CASSLGGIGTEAFF. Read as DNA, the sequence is TGCGCCAGCAGCTTGGGAGGGATAGGCACTGAAGCTTTCTTT.